The 6 T cell receptor beta chains listed next were all sequenced from one sample in a study of blood T cell repertoires in COVID-19. Clones were sequenced by immunoSEQ multiplex PCR, and TCRdb holds only the in-frame ones, with some missing. This repertoire shows 50,000 to 55,000 clones, more than 75% found once; its top ten account for less than 4%. Sequencing was performed on peripheral blood. Source of these receptors: a man aged 50 to 60 with acute or convalescent COVID-19.

The V and J genes are TRBV5-1 and TRBJ2-1; D is possibly TRBD2 (6 bases). Trimming pared 3 bases from V and 6 bases from J, leaving 10 bases between. Per germline, CDR1 SGHRS and CDR2 YFSETQ. The CDR3 length is 13 residues. DNA for the CDR3: TGCGCCAGCAGCTCCCTTAGCGGCAATGAGCAGTTCTTC. Translated: CASSSLSGNEQFF.

This clone has only a few counts. In the same sample, other DNA sequences code for this CDR3. This chain connects TRBV6-5 to TRBJ1-1; no clear D gene. The CDR3 has 13 amino acids. Per germline, CDR1 MNHEY and CDR2 SVGAGI. V was cut by 2 bases and J by 1 base, with 5 bases left in between. CDR3 loop: CASSYGRNTEAFF. CDR3 bases: TGTGCCAGCAGTTACGGCCGGAACACTGAAGCTTTCTTT.

The rearrangement joins TRBV5-1 to TRBJ2-3; D call uncertain. Germline-derived CDR1 and CDR2 are SGHRS and YFSETQ. The CDR3 contains 14 residues. The V gene lost 4 bases and the J gene lost 3 bases, with 12 bases spanning the gap. Here the CDR3 reads CASSAEHVTDTQYF. CDR3 bases: TGCGCCAGCAGCGCCGAGCACGTTACAGATACGCAGTATTTT.

V and J are TRBV5-1 and TRBJ2-1, with 9 bases lining up with TRBD1. The germline CDR1 and CDR2 sequences are SGHRS and YFSETQ. V trimming: 4 bases; J trimming: 7 bases; junction bases outside the gene matches: 15. The CDR3 spans 17 residues. CDR3 DNA: TGCGCCAGCAGCCCCCTCCAGACAGGGGGTCGGCCGAATGAGCAGTTCTTC. It is translated as CASSPLQTGGRPNEQFF.

This chain joins TRBV6-2 or TRBV6-3 and TRBJ2-3; 11 bases are a match to TRBD2. Germline assignment: CDR1 MNHEY and CDR2 SVGEGT. The CDR3 has 20 residues. With 0 bases clipped from V and 0 bases from J, the junction kept 11 bases outside the gene matches. The CDR3 reads CASSYSITSGSWGSTDTQYF. In DNA, the CDR3 is TGTGCCAGCAGTTACTCGATCACTAGCGGGAGTTGGGGAAGCACAGATACGCAGTATTTT.

This rearrangement joins TRBV28 to TRBJ1-1; D possibly corresponds to TRBD1 (5 bases). The CDR3 loop spans 10 amino acids. Deletions cut 10 bases from V and 10 bases from J, with 13 bases between. Germline loops: CDR1 MDHEN, CDR2 SYDVKM. CDR3 amino acids: CATRQLRAFF. CDR3 coding DNA: TGTGCCACAAGACAGCTGCGAGCTTTCTTT.